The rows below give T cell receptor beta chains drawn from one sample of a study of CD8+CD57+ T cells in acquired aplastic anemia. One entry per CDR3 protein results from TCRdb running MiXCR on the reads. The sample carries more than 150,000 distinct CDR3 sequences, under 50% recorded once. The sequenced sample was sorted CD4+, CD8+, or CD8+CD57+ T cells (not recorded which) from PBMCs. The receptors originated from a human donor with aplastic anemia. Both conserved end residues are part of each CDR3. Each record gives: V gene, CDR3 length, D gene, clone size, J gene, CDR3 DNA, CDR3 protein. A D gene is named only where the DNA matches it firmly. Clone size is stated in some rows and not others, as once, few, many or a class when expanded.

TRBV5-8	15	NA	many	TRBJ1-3	TGTGCCAGCAGCGGACCGAACTTCTCTGGAAACACCATATATTTT	CASSGPNFSGNTIYF
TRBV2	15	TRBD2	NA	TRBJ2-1	TGTGCCAGCAGTGGAGAGCGGGAGTATAGTCCTGGCGGGTTCTTC	CASSGEREYSPGGFF
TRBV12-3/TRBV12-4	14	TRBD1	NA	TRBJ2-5	TGTGCCAGCAGTGGGACAGGGGTGGGAGAGACCCAGTACTTC	CASSGTGVGETQYF
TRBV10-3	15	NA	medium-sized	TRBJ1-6	TGTGCCATCAGTGGCGCCGGGACGGGCAATTCACCCCTCCACTTT	CAISGAGTGNSPLHF
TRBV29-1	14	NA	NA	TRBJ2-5	TGCAGCGTTGAAGGACAGGGAGGAAGGGAGACCCAGTACTTC	CSVEGQGGRETQYF
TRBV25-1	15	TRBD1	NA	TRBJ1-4	TGTGCCAGCAGTGATACGGGACAGGGTAATGAAAAACTGTTTTTT	CASSDTGQGNEKLFF
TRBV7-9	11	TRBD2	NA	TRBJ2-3	TGTGCCAGCAGCAATCGGGACTACCCATGTTTT	CASSNRDYPCF
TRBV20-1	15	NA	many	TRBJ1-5	TGCAGTGCTAGAGATTTATCCAGGAGTAATCAGCCCCAGCATTTT	CSARDLSRSNQPQHF
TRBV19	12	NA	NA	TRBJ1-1	TGTGCCAGTAGTATAGGGTGGACTGAAGCTTTCTTT	CASSIGWTEAFF
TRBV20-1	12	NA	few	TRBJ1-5	TGCAGTGCTAGAGCTAGCAATCAGCCCCAGCATTTT	CSARASNQPQHF
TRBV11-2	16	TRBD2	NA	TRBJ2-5	TGTGCCAGCAGCTCCCTTAGCGGGTTCTTCCAAGAGACCCAGTACTTC	CASSSLSGFFQETQYF
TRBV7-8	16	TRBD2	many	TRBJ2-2	TGTGCCAGCAGCTCCGGGACTAGCGGGAGCCCCGGGGAGCTGTTTTTT	CASSSGTSGSPGELFF
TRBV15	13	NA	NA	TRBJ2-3	TGTGCCCCCCGGGACTCCTACACAGATACGCAGTATTTT	CAPRDSYTDTQYF
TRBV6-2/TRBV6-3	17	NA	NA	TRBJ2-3	TGTGCCAGCAGTTTCCACTTGGCGGGACCCCGGACGTATACGCAGTATTTT	CASSFHLAGPRTYTQYF
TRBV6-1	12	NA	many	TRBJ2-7	TGTGCCAGCACTCTCAGATCCTACGAGCAGTACTTC	CASTLRSYEQYF
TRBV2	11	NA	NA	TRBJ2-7	TGTGCCAGCAGTGATGAGGGCGAGCAGTACTTC	CASSDEGEQYF
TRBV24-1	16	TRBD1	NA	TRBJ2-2	TGTGCCACCAGTGACCCGGACAGGGGGGTCACCGGGGAGCTGTTTTTT	CATSDPDRGVTGELFF
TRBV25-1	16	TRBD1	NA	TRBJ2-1	TGTGCCAGCCACTCCCTCGGGACAGCCCGAAGCGATGAGCAGTTCTTC	CASHSLGTARSDEQFF
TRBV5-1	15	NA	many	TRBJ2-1	TGCGCCAGCAGCTTGTTAGGTACTAGGTACAATGAGCAGTTCTTC	CASSLLGTRYNEQFF
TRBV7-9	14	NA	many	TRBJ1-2	TGTGCCAGCAGCTTAGGGGGGGATCTCTATGGCTACACCTTC	CASSLGGDLYGYTF
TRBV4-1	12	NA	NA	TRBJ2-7	TGCGCCAGCAGCGGGCCTGGGGGTGAGCAGTACTTC	CASSGPGGEQYF
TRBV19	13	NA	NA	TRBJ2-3	TGTGCCAGTAGTATAGCGGGCACAGATACGCAGTATTTT	CASSIAGTDTQYF
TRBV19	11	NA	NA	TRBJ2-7	TGTGCCACTCGCCAGGGTCACGAGCAGTACTTC	CATRQGHEQYF
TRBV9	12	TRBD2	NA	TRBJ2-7	TGTGCCAGCAGCGCCGGGACTAACGAGCAGTACTTC	CASSAGTNEQYF
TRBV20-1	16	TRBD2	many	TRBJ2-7	TGCAGTACACAACAGAGTCTAGCGGGATCGACCTACGAGCAGTACTTC	CSTQQSLAGSTYEQYF
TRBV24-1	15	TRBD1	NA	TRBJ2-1	TGTGCCACCAGCAACCGCGAGACAGGGTTCAATGAGCAGTTCTTC	CATSNRETGFNEQFF
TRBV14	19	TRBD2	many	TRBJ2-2	TGTGCCAGCAGCCAAGATTTCGGTAGCGGGAGTTTATACACCGGGGAGCTGTTTTTT	CASSQDFGSGSLYTGELFF
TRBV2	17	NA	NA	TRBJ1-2	TGTGCCAGCAGTGACATGTGCACGGGTATGAAGGACTGTGGCTACACCTTC	CASSDMCTGMKDCGYTF
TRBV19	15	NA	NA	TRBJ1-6	TGTGCCAGCAGCCAATCCCTGCGGCATAATTCACCCCTCCACTTT	CASSQSLRHNSPLHF
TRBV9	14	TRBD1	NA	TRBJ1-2	TGTGCCAGCAGCGTATGGGACAGGGTGGATGGCTACACCTTC	CASSVWDRVDGYTF
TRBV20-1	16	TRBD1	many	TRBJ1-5	TGCAGTGCTAGAGATCTCAACAGGGGAGGCAATCAGCCCCAGCATTTT	CSARDLNRGGNQPQHF
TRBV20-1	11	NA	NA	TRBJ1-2	TGCAGTGCTAGAGATCTTGGGTACTACACCTTC	CSARDLGYYTF
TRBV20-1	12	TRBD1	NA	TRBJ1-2	TGCAGTGTCCCGGACAGGGGTTATGGCTACACCTTC	CSVPDRGYGYTF
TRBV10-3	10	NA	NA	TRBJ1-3	TGTGCCACCCGGTCTGACACCATATATTTT	CATRSDTIYF
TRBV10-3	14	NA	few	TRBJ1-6	TGTGCCATCAGTGCTCCGGACGATAATTCACCCCTCCACTTT	CAISAPDDNSPLHF
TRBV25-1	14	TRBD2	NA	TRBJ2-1	TGTGCCAGCAAGACTAGCGGCTCTTACAATGAGCAGTTCTTC	CASKTSGSYNEQFF
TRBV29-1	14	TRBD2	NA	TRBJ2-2	TGCAGCGTTGACGGGGGGGTAAACACCGGGGAGCTGTTTTTT	CSVDGGVNTGELFF
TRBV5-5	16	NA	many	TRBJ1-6	TGTGCCAGCAGGGCAACAGGGAGCTCCTATAATTCACCCCTCCACTTT	CASRATGSSYNSPLHF
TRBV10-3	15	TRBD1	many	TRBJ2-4	TGTGCCATCAGCAGTGGCAGGGGGCGATTGAACATTCAGTACTTC	CAISSGRGRLNIQYF